This entry lists 10 T cell receptor beta chains sequenced from one sample in a study of blood T cell repertoires in COVID-19. The repertoire was sequenced with immunoSEQ multiplex PCR; TCRdb's copy has only in-frame clones and lacks some. The sample has about 220,000 clones; 65% to 90% are singletons. The sample taken for sequencing was peripheral blood. These receptors came from an older woman with COVID-19, enrolled during active disease.

V usage is TRBV7-2 and J usage is TRBJ1-6; perhaps TRBD1 as D (5 bases). The germline V gene encodes CDR1 SGHTA and CDR2 FQGNSA. This CDR3 is 14 amino acids long. Trimming took 7 bases from V and 16 from J, leaving 23 bases between them. CDR3 protein: CASNPDSGSIKLHF. DNA of the CDR3: TGTGCCAGCAACCCTGACAGTGGAAGTATCAAACTCCACTTT.

This rearrangement joins TRBV14 to TRBJ2-1; 12 bases are shared with TRBD2. The V gene end was trimmed by 4 bases and the J gene end by 5 bases; junction bases not matched to a gene: 9. The CDR3 runs 17 residues. Germline CDR1 and CDR2: SGHDN and FVKESK. The CDR3 DNA is TGTGCCAGCAGCCTCGGGAGGGGACTAGCGGGTAACAATGAGCAGTTCTTC. Translation gives CASSLGRGLAGNNEQFF. Variable domain in full (rest from reference TRBV14 and TRBJ2-1): EAGVTQFPSHSVIEKGQTVTLRCDPISGHDNLYWYRRVMGKEIKFLLHFVKESKQDESGMPNNRFLAERTGGTYSTLKVQPAELEDSGVYFCASSLGRGLAGNNEQFFGPGTRLTVL.

The rearrangement joins TRBV19 to TRBJ2-5; 8 bases fit TRBD2. CDR1 and CDR2 (germline): LNHDA, SQIVND (reference sequence). The CDR3 is 13 residues long. J was trimmed by 5 bases and V by 1 base; bases with no gene match: 0. The CDR3 coding sequence is TGTGCCAGTAGTATAGGACTAGCGGAGACCCAGTACTTC. This encodes CASSIGLAETQYF.

This sequence joins TRBV6-5 and TRBJ2-3, with 7 bases lining up with TRBD1. Losses at the gene ends were 6 bases for V and 2 bases for J; bases not matched to a gene: 5. Per germline, CDR1 MNHEY and CDR2 SVGAGI. CDR3 length equals 14 residues. The CDR3 loop is CASRRQGPTDTQYF. The DNA for the CDR3 is TGTGCCAGCAGGCGACAGGGTCCCACAGATACGCAGTATTTT.

CDR3 protein: CASSLHGTPRNEQFF. The CDR3, as DNA: TGTGCCAGCAGCTTACACGGGACACCTCGCAATGAGCAGTTCTTC. The rearrangement uses TRBV7-9 and TRBJ2-1; D is perhaps TRBD1 (6 bases). V lost 2 bases to trimming and J lost 6 bases, with 14 bases between them. This CDR3 region has 15 residues. The germline gives CDR1 SEHNR, CDR2 FQNEAQ (reference sequence). Looking up the rest from reference TRBV7-9 and TRBJ2-1 gives the full variable domain: DTGVSQNPRHKITKRGQNVTFRCDPISEHNRLYWYRQTLGQGPEFLTYFQNEAQLEKSRLLSDRFSAERPKGSFSTLEIQRTEQGDSAMYLCASSLHGTPRNEQFFGPGTRLTVL.

The J gene is TRBJ2-2, the V gene TRBV29-1; perhaps TRBD1 as D (5 bases). Germline V gene sequence: CDR1 SQVTM, CDR2 ANQGSEA. Between the trimmed V and J ends, which lost 3 bases and 0 bases, there was a span of 11 bases. There are 15 residues in the CDR3. As DNA, the CDR3 is TGCAGCGTTGAGAAGGGGCCCGCGAACACCGGGGAGCTGTTTTTT. It specifies CSVEKGPANTGELFF.

The chain couples TRBV4-1 to TRBJ1-5; TRBD1 matches at 7 bases. The trim removed 1 base at V and 1 base at J, leaving 10 bases unmatched. Germline CDR1 reads MGHRA; CDR2 reads YSYEKL. The CDR3 has 18 residues. The CDR3, as DNA: TGCGCCAGCAGCCAAGTCCGAGGGGGCGTAGCGAGCAATCAGCCCCAGCATTTT. Translating gives CASSQVRGGVASNQPQHF.

The chain employs TRBV6-2 or TRBV6-3 and TRBJ1-2, with D maybe TRBD1 (5 bases). The V end was cut by 1 base, the J end by 2 bases, with 8 bases between. The CDR3 runs to 14 residues. Looked up from germline, CDR1 is MNHEY and CDR2 is SVGEGT. CDR3 nucleotide sequence: TGTGCCAGCAGTTACTATCCAGGGAACTATGGCTACACCTTC. Its translation: CASSYYPGNYGYTF.

The chain employs TRBV3-1 (or the pseudogene TRBV3-2) and TRBJ1-1, with D perhaps TRBD1 (6 bases). This CDR3 spans 15 amino acids. V gave up 0 bases and J gave up 1 base, with 9 bases separating them. Germline loops: CDR1 LGHDT, CDR2 YNNKEL (reference sequence). The CDR3 spells CASSQDWGRNTEAFF. For the CDR3, the DNA is TGTGCCAGCAGCCAAGACTGGGGGCGGAACACTGAAGCTTTCTTT.

The chain employs TRBV6-1 and TRBJ2-1, with D possibly TRBD2 on 6 matching bases. The CDR3 sequence is 16 residues long. Germline V lookup: CDR1 MNHNS, CDR2 SASEGT. The V end was cut by 3 bases, the J end by 3 bases, with 15 bases between. This CDR3 reads CASSDHSGVIYNEQFF. The CDR3 DNA follows: TGTGCCAGCAGTGATCATTCGGGAGTCATCTACAATGAGCAGTTCTTC.